Included here is one T cell receptor beta chain sequence, with context. What it recognizes is unknown. Only CD45RO-negative cells positively selected for CCR7 counted as naive CD8 cells, so terminally differentiated effector memory CD45RA+ cells were excluded. All donors were Caucasian adults living in Nashville, Tennessee. This CDR3 is built from 14 residues. Germline-derived CDR1 and CDR2 are SQVTM and ANQGSEA. Trimming took 4 bases from V and 4 from J, leaving 16 bases between them. Using immunoSEQ multiplex PCR, the repertoire was profiled, and TCRdb retains in-frame clones only, with some absent. The table shows some 1,900,000 clones, with just under 95% occurring only once. This sample stems from a study of shared clonotypes between healthy human individuals. Regarding the study as a whole: Shared clonotypes across all four donors exceeded non-shared ones in generation probability. As a rule, naive subsets had a larger estimated richness than memory subsets. Between several donors, naive CD4 clonotypes were shared at a level of about 5%.

The chain couples TRBV29-1 to TRBJ2-5; D may be TRBD2 (5 bases). The sample comprised naive CD8+ T cells sorted from blood. The receptor was derived from a man aged 18-30 years in good health. The CDR3: CSVVGDMGLETQYF. The CDR3 region has the DNA TGCAGCGTTGTCGGGGATATGGGCCTAGAGACCCAGTACTTC.